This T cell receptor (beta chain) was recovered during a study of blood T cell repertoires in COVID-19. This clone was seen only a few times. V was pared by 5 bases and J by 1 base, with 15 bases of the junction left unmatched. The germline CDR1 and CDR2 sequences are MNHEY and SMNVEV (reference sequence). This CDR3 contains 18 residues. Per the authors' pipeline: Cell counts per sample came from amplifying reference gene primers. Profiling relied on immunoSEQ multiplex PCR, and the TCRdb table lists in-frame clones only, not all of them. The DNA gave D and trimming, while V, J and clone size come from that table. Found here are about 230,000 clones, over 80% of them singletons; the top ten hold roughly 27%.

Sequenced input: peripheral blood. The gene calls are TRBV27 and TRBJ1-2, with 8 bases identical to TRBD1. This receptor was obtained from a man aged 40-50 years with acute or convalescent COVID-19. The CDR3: CASSTRQGSPIFNYGYTF. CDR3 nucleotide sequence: TGTGCCAGCAGTACCCGACAGGGGTCCCCTATATTTAACTATGGCTACACCTTC.